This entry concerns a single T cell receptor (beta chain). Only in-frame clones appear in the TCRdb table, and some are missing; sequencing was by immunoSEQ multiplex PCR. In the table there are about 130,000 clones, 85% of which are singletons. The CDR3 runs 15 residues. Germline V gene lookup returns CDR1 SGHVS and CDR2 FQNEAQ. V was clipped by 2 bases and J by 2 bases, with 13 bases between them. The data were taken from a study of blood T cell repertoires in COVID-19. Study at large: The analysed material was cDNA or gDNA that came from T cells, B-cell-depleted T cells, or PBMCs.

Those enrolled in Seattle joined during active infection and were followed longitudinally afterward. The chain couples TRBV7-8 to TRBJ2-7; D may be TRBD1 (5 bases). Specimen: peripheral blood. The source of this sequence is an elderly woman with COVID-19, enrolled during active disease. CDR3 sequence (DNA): TGTGCCAGCAGCTTAACCACAGGTCTTGCCTACGAGCAGTACTTC. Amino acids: CASSLTTGLAYEQYF.